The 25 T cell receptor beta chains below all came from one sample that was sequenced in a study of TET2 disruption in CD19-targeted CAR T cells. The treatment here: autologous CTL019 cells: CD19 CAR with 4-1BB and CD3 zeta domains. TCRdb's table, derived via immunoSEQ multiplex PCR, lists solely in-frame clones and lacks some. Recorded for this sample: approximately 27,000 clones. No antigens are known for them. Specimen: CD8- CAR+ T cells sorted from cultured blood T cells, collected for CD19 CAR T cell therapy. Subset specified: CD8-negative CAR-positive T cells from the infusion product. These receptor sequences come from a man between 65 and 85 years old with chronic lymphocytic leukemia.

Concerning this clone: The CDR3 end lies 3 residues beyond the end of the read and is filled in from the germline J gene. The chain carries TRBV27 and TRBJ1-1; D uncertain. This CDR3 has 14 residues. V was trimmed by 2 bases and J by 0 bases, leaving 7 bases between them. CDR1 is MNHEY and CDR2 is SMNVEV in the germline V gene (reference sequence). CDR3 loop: CASSLGSVNTEAFF. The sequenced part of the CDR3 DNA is TGTGCCAGCAGTTTAGGCAGTGTGAACACTGAA.

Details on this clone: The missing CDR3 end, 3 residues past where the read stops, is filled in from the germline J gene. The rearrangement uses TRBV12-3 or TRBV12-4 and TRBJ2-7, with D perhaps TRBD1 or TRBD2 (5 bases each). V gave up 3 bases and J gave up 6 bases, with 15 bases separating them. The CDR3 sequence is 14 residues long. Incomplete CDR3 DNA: TGTGCCAGCAGTTTGTGGCAGGGAGTGGGCGAG. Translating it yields CASSLWQGVGE. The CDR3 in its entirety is CASSLWQGVGEQYF.

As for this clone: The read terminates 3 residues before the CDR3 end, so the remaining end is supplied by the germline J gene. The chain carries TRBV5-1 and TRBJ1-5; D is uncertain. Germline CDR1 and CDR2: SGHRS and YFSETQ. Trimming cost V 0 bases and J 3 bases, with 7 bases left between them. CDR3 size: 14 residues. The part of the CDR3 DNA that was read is TGCGCCAGCAGCTTGGAAGGGCTCAATCAGCCC. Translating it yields CASSLEGLNQP. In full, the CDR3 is CASSLEGLNQPQHF.

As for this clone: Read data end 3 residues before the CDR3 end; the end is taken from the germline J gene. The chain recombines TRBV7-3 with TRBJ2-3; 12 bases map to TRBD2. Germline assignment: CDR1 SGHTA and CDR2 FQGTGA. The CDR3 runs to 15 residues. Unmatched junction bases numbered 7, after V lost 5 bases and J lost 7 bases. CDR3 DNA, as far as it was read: TGTGCCAGCAGCCAGCTAGCGGGGGGGCCGAATACG. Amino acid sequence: CASSQLAGGPNT. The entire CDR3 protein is CASSQLAGGPNTQYF.

The CDR3 protein is CAIGTGENYGYTF. CDR3 bases read: TGTGCCATCGGGACAGGAGAGAACTATGGC. This chain joins TRBV10-3 and TRBJ1-2, with 8 bases lining up with TRBD1. Sequencing ends 3 residues short of the CDR3 end; the germline J gene provides the rest. Germline trimming cut 8 bases from V and 2 bases from J; bases unmatched to any gene: 4. Germline V lookup: CDR1 ENHRY, CDR2 SYGVKD. The CDR3 is 13 residues long.

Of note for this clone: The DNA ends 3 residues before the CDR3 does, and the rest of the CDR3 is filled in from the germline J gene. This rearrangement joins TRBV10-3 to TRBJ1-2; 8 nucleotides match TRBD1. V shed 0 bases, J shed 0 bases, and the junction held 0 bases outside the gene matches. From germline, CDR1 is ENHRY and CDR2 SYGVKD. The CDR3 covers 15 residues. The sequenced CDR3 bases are TGTGCCATCAGTGAGTCACAGGGGGCTAACTATGGC. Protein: CAISESQGANYG. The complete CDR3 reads CAISESQGANYGYTF.

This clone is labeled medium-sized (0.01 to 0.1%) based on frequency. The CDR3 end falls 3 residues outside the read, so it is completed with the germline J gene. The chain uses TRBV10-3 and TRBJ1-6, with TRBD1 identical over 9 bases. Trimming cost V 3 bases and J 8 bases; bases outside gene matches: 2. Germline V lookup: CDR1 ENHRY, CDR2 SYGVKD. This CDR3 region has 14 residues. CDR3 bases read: TGTGCCATCAGTGACGGGACAGGGTATTCACCC. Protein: CAISDGTGYSP. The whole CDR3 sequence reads CAISDGTGYSPLHF.

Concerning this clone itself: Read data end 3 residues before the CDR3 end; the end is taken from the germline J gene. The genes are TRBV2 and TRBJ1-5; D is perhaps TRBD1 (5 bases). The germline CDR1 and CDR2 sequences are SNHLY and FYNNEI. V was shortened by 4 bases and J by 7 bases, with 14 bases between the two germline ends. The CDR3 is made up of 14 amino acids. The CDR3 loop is CASSGSRARQPQHF. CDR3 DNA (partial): TGTGCCAGCAGTGGCAGCAGGGCGAGGCAGCCC.

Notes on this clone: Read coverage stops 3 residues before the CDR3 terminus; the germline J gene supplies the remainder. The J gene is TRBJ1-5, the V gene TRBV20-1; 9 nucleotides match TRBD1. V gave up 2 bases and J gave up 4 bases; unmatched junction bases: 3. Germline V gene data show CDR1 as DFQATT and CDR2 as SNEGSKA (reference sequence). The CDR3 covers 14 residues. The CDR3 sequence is CSARRGQGNQPQHF. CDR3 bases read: TGCAGTGCTAGACGAGGACAGGGGAATCAGCCC.

The CDR3 bases that were read are TGTGCCAGCACTGACAGCTCCAATTCACCC. Its protein product is CASTDSSNSP. The CDR3 reads in full as CASTDSSNSPLHF. The J gene is TRBJ1-6, the V gene TRBV7-2; D might be TRBD1 (5 bases). The read terminates 3 residues before the CDR3 end, so the remaining end is supplied by the germline J gene. Germline V gene data show CDR1 as SGHTA and CDR2 as FQGNSA. Deletions cut 7 bases from V and 7 bases from J, with 11 bases between. CDR3 length equals 13 residues.

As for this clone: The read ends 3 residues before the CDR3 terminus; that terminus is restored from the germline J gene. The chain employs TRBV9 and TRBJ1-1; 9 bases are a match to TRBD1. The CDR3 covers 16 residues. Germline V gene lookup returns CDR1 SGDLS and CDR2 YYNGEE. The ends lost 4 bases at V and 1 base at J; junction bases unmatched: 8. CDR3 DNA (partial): TGTGCCAGCAGCCGTACAGGGGGCGCCGGGAACACTGAA. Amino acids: CASSRTGGAGNTE. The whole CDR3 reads CASSRTGGAGNTEAFF.

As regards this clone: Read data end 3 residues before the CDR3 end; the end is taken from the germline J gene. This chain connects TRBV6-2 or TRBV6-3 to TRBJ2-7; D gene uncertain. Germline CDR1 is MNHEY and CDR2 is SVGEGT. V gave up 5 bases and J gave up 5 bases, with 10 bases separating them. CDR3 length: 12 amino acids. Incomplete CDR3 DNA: TGTGCCAGCAGTCAGGTGGCGAACGAG. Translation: CASSQVANE. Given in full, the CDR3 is CASSQVANEQYF.

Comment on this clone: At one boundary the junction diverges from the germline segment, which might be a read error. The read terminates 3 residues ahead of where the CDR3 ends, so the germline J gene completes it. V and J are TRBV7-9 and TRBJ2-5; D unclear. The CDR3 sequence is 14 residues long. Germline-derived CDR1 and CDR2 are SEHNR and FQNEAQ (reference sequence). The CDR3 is CSSSLEWAPETQYF. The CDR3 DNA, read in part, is TGTTCCAGCAGCCTAGAGTGGGCACCAGAGACC.

The part of the CDR3 DNA that was read is TGTGCCAGCAGCGCACGGGACAGGGGAAACGAA. Protein sequence: CASSARDRGNE. The entire CDR3 protein reads CASSARDRGNEAFF. J is TRBJ1-1 and V is TRBV9; 10 bases map to TRBD1. The sequence runs out 3 residues before the end of the CDR3; the remainder is reconstructed from the germline J gene. Germline V gene sequence: CDR1 SGDLS, CDR2 YYNGEE. The CDR3 runs to 14 residues.

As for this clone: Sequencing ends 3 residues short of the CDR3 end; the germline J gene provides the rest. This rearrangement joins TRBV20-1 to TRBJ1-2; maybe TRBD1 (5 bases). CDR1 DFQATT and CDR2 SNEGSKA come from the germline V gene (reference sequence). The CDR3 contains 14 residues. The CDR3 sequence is CSARDGEGFHDYTF. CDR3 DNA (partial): TGCAGTGCTAGAGATGGAGAGGGGTTCCACGAC.

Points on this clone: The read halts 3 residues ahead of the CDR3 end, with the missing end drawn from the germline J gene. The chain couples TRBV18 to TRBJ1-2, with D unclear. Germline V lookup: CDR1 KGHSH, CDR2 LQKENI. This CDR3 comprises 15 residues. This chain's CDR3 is CASSPLLADPYDYTF. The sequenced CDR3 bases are TGTGCCAGCTCACCTCTATTAGCGGACCCCTACGAC. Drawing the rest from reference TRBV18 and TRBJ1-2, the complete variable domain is NAGVMQNPRHLVRRRGQEARLRCSPMKGHSHVYWYRQLPEEGLKFMVYLQKENIIDESGMPKERFSAEFPKEGPSILRIQQVVRGDSAAYFCASSPLLADPYDYTFGSGTRLTVV.

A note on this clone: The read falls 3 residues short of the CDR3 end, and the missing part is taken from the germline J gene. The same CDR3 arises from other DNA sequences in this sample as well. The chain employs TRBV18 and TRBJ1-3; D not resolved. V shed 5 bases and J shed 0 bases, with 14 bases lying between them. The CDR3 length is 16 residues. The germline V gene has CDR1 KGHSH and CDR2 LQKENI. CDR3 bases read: TGTGCCAGCTCATCAGGAGGTCCCCGCTCTGGAAACACC. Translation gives CASSSGGPRSGNT. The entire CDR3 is CASSSGGPRSGNTIYF.

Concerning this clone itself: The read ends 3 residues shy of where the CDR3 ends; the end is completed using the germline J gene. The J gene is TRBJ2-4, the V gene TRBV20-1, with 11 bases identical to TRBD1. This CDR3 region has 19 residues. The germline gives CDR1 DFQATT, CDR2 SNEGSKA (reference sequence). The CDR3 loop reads CSARGHSGQGAYSNQPQYF. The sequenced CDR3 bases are TGCAGTGCTAGAGGCCATTCAGGACAGGGGGCTTATAGCAATCAGCCT.

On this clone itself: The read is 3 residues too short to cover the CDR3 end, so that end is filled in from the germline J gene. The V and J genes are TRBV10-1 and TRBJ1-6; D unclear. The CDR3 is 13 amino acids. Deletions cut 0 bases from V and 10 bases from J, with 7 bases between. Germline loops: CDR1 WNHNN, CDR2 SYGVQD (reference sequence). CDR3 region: CASSESGQSPLHF. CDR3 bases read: TGCGCCAGCAGTGAGTCGGGCCAGTCACCC.

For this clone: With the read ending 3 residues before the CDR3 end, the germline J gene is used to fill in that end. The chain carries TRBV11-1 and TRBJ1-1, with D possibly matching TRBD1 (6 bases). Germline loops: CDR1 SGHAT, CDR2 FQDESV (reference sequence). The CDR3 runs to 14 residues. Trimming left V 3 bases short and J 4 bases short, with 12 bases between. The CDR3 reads CASSFGQGSTEAFF. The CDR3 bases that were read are TGTGCCAGCAGCTTCGGTCAGGGGAGCACTGAA.

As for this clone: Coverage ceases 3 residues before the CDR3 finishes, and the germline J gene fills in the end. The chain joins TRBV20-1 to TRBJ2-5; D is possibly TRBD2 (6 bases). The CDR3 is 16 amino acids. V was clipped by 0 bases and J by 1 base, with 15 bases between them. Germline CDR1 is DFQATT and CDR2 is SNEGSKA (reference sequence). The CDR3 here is CSAREIGARGQETQYF. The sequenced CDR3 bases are TGCAGTGCTAGAGAAATTGGAGCGCGGGGCCAAGAGACC.

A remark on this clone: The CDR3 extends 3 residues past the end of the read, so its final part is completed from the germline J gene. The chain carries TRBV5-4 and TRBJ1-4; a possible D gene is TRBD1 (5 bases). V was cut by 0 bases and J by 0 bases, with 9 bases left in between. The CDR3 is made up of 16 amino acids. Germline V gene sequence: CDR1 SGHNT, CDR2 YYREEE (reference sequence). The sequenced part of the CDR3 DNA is TGTGCCAGCAGCTTGGCGGGGGGGGCAACTAATGAAAAA. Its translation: CASSLAGGATNEK. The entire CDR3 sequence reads CASSLAGGATNEKLFF.

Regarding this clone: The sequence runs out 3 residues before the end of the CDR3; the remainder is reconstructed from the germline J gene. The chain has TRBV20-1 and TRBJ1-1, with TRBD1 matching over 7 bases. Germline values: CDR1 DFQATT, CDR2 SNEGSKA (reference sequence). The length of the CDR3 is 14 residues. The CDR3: CSARDSGGTMRAFF. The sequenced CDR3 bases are TGCAGTGCTAGAGATTCAGGGGGGACGATGAGG.

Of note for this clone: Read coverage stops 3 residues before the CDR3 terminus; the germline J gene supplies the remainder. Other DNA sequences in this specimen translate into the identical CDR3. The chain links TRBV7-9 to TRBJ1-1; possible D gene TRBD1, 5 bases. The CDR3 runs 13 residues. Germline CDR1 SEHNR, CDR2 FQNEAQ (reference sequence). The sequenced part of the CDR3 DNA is TGTGCCAGCAGCTTATTAGACAGAGAGACC. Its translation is CASSLLDRET. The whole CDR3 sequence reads CASSLLDRETAFF.

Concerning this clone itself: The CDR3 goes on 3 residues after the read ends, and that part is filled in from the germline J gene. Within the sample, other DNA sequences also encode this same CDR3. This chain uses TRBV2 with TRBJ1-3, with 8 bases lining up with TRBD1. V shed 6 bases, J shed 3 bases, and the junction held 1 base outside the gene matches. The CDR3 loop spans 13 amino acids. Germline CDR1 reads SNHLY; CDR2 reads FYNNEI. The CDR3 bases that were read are TGTGCCAGCAGGACAGGGGATGGAAACACC. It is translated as CASRTGDGNT. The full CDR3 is CASRTGDGNTIYF.